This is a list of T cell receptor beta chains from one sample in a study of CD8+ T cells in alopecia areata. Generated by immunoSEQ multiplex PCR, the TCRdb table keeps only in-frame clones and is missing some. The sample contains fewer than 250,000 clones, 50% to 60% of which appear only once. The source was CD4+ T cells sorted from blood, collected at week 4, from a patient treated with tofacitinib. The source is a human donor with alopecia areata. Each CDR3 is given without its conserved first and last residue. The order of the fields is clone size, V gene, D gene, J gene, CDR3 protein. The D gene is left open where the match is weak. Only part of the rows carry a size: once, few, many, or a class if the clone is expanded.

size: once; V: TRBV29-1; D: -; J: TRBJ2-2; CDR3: SVGLVNTGELF
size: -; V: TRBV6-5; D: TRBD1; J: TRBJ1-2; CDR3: ASRPGQGYYGYT
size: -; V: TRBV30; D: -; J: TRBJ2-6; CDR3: AWSMDRPSGANVLT
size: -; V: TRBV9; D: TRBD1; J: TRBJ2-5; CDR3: ASSPAGGRETQY
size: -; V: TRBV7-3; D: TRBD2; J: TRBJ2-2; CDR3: ASSFGLAGTGELF
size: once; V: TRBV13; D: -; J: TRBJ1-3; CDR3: ASSYRLESIY
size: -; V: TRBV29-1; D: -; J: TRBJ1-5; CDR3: SVGGTGPQH
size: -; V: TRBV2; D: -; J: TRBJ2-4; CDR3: ASSEPGSIAKNIQY
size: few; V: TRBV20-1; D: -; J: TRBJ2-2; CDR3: SVLTGELF
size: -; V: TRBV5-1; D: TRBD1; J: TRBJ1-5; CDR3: ASSLGDRDSQPQH
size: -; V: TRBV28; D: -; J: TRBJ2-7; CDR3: ASSLNFEQY
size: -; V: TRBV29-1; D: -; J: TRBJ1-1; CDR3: SVSARGLTEAF
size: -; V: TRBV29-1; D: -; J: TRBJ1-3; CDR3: SVEEGTAGNTIY
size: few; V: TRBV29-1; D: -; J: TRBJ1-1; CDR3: SVWQGPNTEAF
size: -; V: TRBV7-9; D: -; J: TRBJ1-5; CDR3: ASSHDGYQPQH
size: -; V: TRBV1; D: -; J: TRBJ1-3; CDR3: TSSPDRVSGNTIY
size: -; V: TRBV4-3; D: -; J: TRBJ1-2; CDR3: ASSQDMLRPYGYT
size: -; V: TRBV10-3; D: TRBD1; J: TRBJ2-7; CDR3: AITPGQGKYEQY
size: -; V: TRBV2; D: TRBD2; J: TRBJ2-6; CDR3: ASRPGLAIPGANVLT
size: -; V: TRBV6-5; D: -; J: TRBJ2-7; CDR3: ASRTSDPSQEQY
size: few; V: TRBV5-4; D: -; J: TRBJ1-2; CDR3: ASSHINSGYT
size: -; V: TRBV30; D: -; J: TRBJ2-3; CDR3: AWSVGQSTDTQY
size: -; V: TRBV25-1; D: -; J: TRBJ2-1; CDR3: ASSALIDEQF
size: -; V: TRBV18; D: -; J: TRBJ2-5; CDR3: ASSRKETQY
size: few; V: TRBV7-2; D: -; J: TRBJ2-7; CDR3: ASSLVGSSYEQY
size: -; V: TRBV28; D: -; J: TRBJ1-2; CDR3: ASSLSRGLYGYT
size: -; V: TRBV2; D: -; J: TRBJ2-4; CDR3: ASRDAGNENIQY
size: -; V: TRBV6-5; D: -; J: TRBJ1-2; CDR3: ASSARGLSGYT
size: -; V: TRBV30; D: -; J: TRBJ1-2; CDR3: AWTIRPNYGYT
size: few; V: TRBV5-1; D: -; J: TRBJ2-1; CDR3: ASSLGSGVIYNEQF
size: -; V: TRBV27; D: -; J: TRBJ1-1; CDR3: ASSLSKGGRNF
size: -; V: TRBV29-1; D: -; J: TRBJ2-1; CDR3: SVPSGVWSYNEQF
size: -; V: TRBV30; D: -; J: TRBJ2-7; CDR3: AWSKAESSYEQY
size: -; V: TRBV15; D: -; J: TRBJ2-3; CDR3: ATSRRPSADTQY
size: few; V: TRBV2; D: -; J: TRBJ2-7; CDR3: ASSRGSYEQY
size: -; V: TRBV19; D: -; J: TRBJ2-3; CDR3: ASSDLLGLHGDTQY
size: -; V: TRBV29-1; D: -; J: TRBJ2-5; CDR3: SVVVGRETQY
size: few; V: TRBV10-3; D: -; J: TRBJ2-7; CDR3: AITGDGVPEQY
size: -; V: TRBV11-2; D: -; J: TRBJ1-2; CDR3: ASSSKGPNYGYT
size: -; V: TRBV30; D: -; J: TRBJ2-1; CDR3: AWSGQNNEQF
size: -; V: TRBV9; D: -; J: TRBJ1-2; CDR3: ASSEGLAGLGT
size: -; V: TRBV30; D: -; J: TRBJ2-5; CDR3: AWTGPLETQY
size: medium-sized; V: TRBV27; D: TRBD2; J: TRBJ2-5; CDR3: ASSLSSGRETQY
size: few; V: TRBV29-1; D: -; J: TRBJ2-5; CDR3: SVHTTETQY
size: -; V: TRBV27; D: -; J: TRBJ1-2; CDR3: ASRRQEGSYGYT
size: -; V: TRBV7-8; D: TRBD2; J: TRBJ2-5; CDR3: ASSLRAGGPQETQY
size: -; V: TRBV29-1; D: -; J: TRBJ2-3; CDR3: SVEEGADTQY
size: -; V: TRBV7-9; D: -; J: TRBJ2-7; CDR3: ASSLWQGYEQY
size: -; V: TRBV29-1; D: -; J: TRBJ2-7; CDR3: SVVTLLEIYEQY
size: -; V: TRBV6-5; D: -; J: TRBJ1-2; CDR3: ASSTLGQYGYT
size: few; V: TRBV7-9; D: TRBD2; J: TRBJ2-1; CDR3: ASIKLLAGVGNEQF
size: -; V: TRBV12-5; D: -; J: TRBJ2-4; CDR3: ASGSGTILFQY
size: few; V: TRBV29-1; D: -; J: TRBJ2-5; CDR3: SVEGHRDQETQY
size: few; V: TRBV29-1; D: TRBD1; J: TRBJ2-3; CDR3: SVVGQGLTDTQY
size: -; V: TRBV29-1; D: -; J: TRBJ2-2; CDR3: SARDQPADTGELF